This TCR beta chain was recovered during a study of Ad26.COV2.S vaccination and SARS-CoV-2 variants. Treatment of the sample: some 19 received Ad26.COV2.S at low or high dose, single or two shots; a few received placebo; per-sample allocation not given. Day 63 after the first injection of vaccine or placebo was the sampling time. The protocol was immunoSEQ multiplex PCR, while the TCRdb copy is restricted to in-frame clones and leaves out a portion. The sample yields under 600,000 clones, 89% seen once. Regarding this clone: Its antigen is unknown.

Study results and caveats: Ad26.COV2.S recipients had broader spike-specific TCRs (P = 0.0014). Comparability of non-spike TCR breadth was observed across vaccine and placebo recipients.

The source was peripheral blood, collected in a trial of Ad26.COV2.S vaccine versus placebo. This TCR derives from a person aged 18 to 59 who received the Ad26.COV2.S COVID-19 vaccine or a placebo.

CDR3 amino acids: CASSAGTDVGTGELFF. The CDR3 DNA is TGTGCCAGCAGCGCCGGGACAGACGTCGGCACCGGGGAGCTGTTTTTT. The genes are TRBV9 and TRBJ2-2, with TRBD1 identical over 7 bases. After removal of 3 bases from V and 4 bases from J, the junction contained 9 bases not matched to a gene. Germline values: CDR1 SGDLS, CDR2 YYNGEE. The CDR3 is made up of 16 amino acids.